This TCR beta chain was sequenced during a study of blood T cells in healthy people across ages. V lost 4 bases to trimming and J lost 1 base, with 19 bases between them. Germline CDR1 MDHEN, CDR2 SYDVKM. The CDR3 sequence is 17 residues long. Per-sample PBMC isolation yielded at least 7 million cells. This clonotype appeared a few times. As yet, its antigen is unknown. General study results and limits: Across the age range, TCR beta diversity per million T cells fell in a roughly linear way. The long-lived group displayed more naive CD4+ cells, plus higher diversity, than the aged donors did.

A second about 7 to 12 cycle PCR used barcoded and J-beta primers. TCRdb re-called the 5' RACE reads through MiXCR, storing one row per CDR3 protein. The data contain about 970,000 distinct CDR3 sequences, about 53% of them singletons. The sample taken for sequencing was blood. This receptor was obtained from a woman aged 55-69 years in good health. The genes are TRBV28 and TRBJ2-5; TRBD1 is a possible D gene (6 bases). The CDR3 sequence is CASSSPRQAKSQETQYF. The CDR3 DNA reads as TGTGCCAGCAGTTCACCCAGACAGGCCAAGAGCCAAGAGACCCAGTACTTC.